This record concerns one T cell receptor (beta chain) sequence. What it binds is unknown. J gave up 3 bases and V 3 bases, and 17 bases lay outside the gene matches. The germline CDR1 and CDR2 sequences are SGDLS and YYNGEE. The CDR3 has 19 residues. This entry is derived from a study of cytomegalovirus exposure and HLA in healthy donors. Whole-study context: As an earlier analysis found, some 180 million T cells yielded over 95 million unique TCR beta sequences.

General study findings and limits: Near-uniform donor sequencing depth was presumed by presence/absence analyses.

Primers: 60 Vbeta forward and 13 Jbeta reverse. The method was immunoSEQ multiplex PCR; TCRdb's version includes in-frame clones alone and lacks a portion of them. The table lists some 160,000 clones, roughly 70% of them singletons. The receptor was derived from a man aged 55 to 70 in good health and CMV-seronegative. The V gene is TRBV9, the J gene TRBJ1-1; 10 nucleotides align to TRBD1. Sequenced sample: PBMCs. The CDR3 DNA reads as TGTGCCAGCAGCGGTAGGGAGGGGACAGGGGAACTTGGGGACACTGAAGCTTTCTTT. Translated, it gives CASSGREGTGELGDTEAFF.